This paragraph covers one TCR beta chain sequence. Source study methods: Reference gene primer amplification in the assay estimated nucleated cell counts. The method was immunoSEQ multiplex PCR; TCRdb's version includes in-frame clones alone and lacks a portion of them. V, J and clone size derive from that table, while D and trimming were established from the DNA sequence. The sample holds under 300,000 clones, roughly 88% seen once. This sample was included in a study of blood T cell repertoires in COVID-19. About the research overall: COVID-19 samples from acute and convalescent phases originated in the United States, Italy and Spain. Sources were T cells, B-cell-depleted T cells, or PBMCs; the material itself was cDNA or gDNA.

V lost 10 bases, J lost 6 bases, and 19 bases lay in between. The CDR3 length is 14 residues. Germline CDR1 LNHDA, CDR2 SQIVND (reference sequence). The chain is built from TRBV19 and TRBJ2-1, with D possibly TRBD1 on 5 matching bases. The sequenced sample was peripheral blood. The sequence came from a woman aged 25 to 45 with acute or convalescent COVID-19. This chain's CDR3 is CATSTYGAANEQFF. The CDR3 DNA is TGTGCCACCAGTACATATGGGGCGGCCAATGAGCAGTTCTTC.